The 6 T cell receptor beta chains listed next were all sequenced from one sample in a study of blood T cell repertoires in COVID-19. Method: immunoSEQ multiplex PCR; TCRdb's copy keeps in-frame clones and lacks some. The table lists about 140,000 clones, approximately 84% of them singletons, with 1.6% in the top ten. Specimen: PBMCs or T cells enriched from blood (not recorded which). These receptors all come from a woman aged 18-29 years who had been exposed to COVID-19.

V is TRBV6-6 and J is TRBJ1-4; 7 bases fit TRBD1. CDR1 and CDR2 from the germline V gene are MNHNY and SVGAGI (reference sequence). V trimming: 6 bases; J trimming: 10 bases; junction bases outside the gene matches: 14. The CDR3 spans 15 residues. CDR3 sequence (DNA): TGTGCCAGCAGCTTAACCGGGACAGAATGGGTAAAACTGTTTTTT. Translation gives CASSLTGTEWVKLFF.

This clone was found a few times. CDR3 coding DNA: TGTGCCAGCTCACCTGGGACAGGAGTCACCGGGGAGCTGTTTTTT. Amino acid sequence: CASSPGTGVTGELFF. The rearrangement links TRBV18 to TRBJ2-2; 8 bases fit TRBD1. The CDR3 spans 15 residues. Germline trimming cut 3 bases from V and 4 bases from J; bases unmatched to any gene: 4. Germline assignment: CDR1 KGHSH and CDR2 LQKENI.

The chain has TRBV28 and TRBJ1-2; 8 bases are a match to TRBD1. V lost 4 bases and J lost 7; bases outside the gene matches: 8. CDR3 length: 14 amino acids. CDR1 is MDHEN, CDR2 SYDVKM, per germline. The CDR3 DNA sequence: TGTGCCAGCAGTTCAGACACAGGGGGAGTTGGCTACACCTTC. Translating it yields CASSSDTGGVGYTF.

The rearrangement uses TRBV7-2 and TRBJ2-1, with 8 bases matching TRBD1. The germline V gene encodes CDR1 SGHTA and CDR2 FQGNSA. Trimming cost V 0 bases and J 15 bases; bases outside gene matches: 7. This CDR3 contains 13 residues. This chain's CDR3 is CASSLASGQGPFF. The CDR3 DNA is TGTGCCAGCAGCTTAGCATCAGGACAGGGTCCGTTCTTC.

The chain recombines TRBV9 with TRBJ2-3, with 7 bases aligning to TRBD1. Germline CDR1 and CDR2: SGDLS and YYNGEE. CDR3 size: 14 residues. Trimming at V came to 4 bases and at J to 6 bases, leaving 8 bases not matched to a gene. The CDR3, as DNA: TGTGCCAGCAGCCGTAGGGGGCTGGCGGATACGCAGTATTTT. This gives the protein CASSRRGLADTQYF. The whole variable domain, filled in from reference TRBV9 and TRBJ2-3, reads DSGVTQTPKHLITATGQRVTLRCSPRSGDLSVYWYQQSLDQGLQFLIQYYNGEERAKGNILERFSAQQFPDLHSELNLSSLELGDSALYFCASSRRGLADTQYFGPGTRLTVL.

The chain combines TRBV20-1 with TRBJ2-1; 7 bases fit TRBD2. Trimming took 3 bases from V and 16 from J; bases not matched to a gene: 9. Germline V gene lookup returns CDR1 DFQATT and CDR2 SNEGSKA (reference sequence). This CDR3 is built from 11 residues. The CDR3 DNA follows: TGCAGTGCTAGGATCCCGGCTAGCGGTTTCTTC. It is translated as CSARIPASGFF.